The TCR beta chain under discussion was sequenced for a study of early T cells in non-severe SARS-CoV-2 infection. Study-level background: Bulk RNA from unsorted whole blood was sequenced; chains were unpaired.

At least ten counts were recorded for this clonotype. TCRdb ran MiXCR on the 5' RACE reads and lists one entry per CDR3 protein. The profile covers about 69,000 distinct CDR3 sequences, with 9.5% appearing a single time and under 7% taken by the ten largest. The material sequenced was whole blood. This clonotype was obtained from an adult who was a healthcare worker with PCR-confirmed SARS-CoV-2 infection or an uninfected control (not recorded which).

CDR3 loop: CASSLRPALGEQYF. The DNA of the CDR3 is TGTGCCAGCAGCTTAAGGCCCGCGCTGGGGGAGCAGTACTTC. This chain uses TRBV7-2 with TRBJ2-7; unclear D gene. The germline gives CDR1 SGHTA, CDR2 FQGNSA. This CDR3 has 14 amino acids. The V gene lost 2 bases and the J gene lost 7 bases, with 15 bases spanning the gap.